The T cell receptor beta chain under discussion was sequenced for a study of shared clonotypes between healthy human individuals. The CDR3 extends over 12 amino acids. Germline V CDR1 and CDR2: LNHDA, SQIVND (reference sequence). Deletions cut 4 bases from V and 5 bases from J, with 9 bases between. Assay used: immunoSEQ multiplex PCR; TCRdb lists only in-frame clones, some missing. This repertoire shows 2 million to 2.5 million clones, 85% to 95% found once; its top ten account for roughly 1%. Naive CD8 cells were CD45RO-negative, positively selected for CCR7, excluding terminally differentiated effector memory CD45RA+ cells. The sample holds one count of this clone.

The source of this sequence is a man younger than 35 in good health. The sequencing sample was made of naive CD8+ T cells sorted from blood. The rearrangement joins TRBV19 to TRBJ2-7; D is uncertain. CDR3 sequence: CASSSPGNEQYF. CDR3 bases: TGTGCCAGTAGTAGCCCGGGCAACGAGCAGTACTTC.